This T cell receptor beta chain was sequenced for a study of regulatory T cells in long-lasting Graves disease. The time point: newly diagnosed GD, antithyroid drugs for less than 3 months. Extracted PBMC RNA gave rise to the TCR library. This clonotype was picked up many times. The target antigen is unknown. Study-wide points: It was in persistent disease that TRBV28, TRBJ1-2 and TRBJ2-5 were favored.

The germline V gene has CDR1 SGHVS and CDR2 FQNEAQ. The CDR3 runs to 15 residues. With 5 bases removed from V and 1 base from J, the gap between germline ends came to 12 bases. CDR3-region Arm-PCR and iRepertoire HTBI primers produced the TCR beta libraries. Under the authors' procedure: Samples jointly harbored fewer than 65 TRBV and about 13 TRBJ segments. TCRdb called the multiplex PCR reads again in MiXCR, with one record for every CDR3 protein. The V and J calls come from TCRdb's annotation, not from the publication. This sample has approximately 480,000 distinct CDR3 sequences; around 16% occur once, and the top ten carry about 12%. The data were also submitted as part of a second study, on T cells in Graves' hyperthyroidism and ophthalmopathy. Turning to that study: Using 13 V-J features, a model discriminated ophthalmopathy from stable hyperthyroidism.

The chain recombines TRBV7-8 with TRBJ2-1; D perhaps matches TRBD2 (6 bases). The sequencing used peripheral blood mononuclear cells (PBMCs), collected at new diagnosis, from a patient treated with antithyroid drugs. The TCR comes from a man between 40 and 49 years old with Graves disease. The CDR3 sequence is CASSRWSGSYNEQFF. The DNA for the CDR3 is TGTGCCAGCAGCCGATGGAGCGGGTCCTACAATGAGCAGTTCTTC.